The source of this T cell receptor beta chain is a study of HIV-infected patients and healthy controls. Trimming removed 1 base from V and 2 bases from J, with 6 bases in between. The CDR3 runs to 13 residues. Germline CDR1 MNHEY, CDR2 SVGAGI. TCRdb redid the calling of the 5' RACE reads with MiXCR, one entry per CDR3 protein. The sample includes around 67,000 distinct CDR3 sequences, about a sixth of them seen just once. Sample: CD4+ T cells from blood. V usage is TRBV6-5 and J usage is TRBJ2-7; D possibly corresponds to TRBD1 (5 bases). This TCR was recovered from a human donor in good health. The CDR3 reads CASSYLGPYEQYF. For the CDR3, the DNA is TGTGCCAGCAGTTACTTGGGGCCCTACGAGCAGTACTTC.